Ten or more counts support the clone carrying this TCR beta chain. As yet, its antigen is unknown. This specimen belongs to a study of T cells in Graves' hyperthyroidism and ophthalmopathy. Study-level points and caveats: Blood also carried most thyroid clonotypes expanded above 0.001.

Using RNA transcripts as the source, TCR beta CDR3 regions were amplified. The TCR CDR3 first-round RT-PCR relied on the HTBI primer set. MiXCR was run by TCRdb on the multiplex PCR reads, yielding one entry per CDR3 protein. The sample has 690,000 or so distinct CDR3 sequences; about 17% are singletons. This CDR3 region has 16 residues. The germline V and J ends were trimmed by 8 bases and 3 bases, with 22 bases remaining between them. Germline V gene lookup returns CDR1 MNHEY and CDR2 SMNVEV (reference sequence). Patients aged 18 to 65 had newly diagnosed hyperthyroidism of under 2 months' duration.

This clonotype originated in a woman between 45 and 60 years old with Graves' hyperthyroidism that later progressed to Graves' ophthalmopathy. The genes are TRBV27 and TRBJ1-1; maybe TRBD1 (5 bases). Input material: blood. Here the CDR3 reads CASSNPPGGRHTEAFF. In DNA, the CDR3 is TGTGCCAGCTCAAATCCCCCGGGGGGTCGTCACACTGAAGCTTTCTTT.